This TCR beta chain appears in the sequencing data of a study of neoadjuvant nivolumab and ipilimumab in lung cancer. The study, taken as a whole, reports: Compared with tumor-adjacent uninvolved lung, resected tumors showed greater richness and clonality. Pretherapy blood TCR richness correlated positively with resected tumor richness.

Sequencing used immunoSEQ multiplex PCR; TCRdb keeps in-frame clones, though not all of them. The sample shows around 4,500 clones, about 83% of them seen only once. A remark on this clone: Antigen unknown.

Trimming stripped 6 bases from V and 4 bases from J, with 16 bases between. The germline V gene encodes CDR1 SGDLS and CDR2 YYNGEE. This CDR3 is 14 amino acids long. The material was normal lung tissue adjacent to the tumor, obtained after neoadjuvant nivolumab, alone or with ipilimumab, at or shortly before surgery. The V and J genes are TRBV9 and TRBJ1-2, with D possibly TRBD1 on 5 matching bases. The clonotype comes from an adult with non-small cell lung cancer. Some clones in this sample may be carry-over from other donors' samples. The CDR3 coding sequence is TGTGCCAGCACCCTCGGGTGGGGGAGCTATGGCTACACCTTC. It translates to CASTLGWGSYGYTF.